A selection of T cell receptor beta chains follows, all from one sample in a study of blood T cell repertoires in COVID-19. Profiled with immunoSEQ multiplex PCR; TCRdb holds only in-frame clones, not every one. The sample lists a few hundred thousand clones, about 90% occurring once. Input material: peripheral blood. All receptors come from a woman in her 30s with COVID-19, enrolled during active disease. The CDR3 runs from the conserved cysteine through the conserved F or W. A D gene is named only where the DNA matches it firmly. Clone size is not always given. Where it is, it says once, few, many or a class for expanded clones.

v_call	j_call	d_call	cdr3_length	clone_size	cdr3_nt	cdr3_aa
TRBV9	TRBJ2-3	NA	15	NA	TGTGCCAGCAGCGCCCGGGACACACGCACAGATACGCAGTATTTT	CASSARDTRTDTQYF
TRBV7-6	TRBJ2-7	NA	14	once	TGTGCCAGCAGCTTACAAGGAGCGGGCGGCGAGCAGTACTTC	CASSLQGAGGEQYF
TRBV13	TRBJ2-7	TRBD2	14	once	TGTGCCAGCAGCTCCAGCGGGAACTCCTACGAGCAGTACTTC	CASSSSGNSYEQYF
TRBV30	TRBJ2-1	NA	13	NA	TGTGCCTGGAGTGCGACGGGGGTGGACGAGCAGTTCTTC	CAWSATGVDEQFF
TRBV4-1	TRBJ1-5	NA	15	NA	TGCGCCAGCAGCCGCCTTGACACAAGCAATCAGCCCCAGCATTTT	CASSRLDTSNQPQHF
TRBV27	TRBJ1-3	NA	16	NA	TGTGCCAGCAGTTTGACCCCAGGGATCTCTGGAAACACCATATATTTT	CASSLTPGISGNTIYF
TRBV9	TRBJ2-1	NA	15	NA	TGTGCCAGCAGCGTAGCCCCGGGACAAAACAATGAGCAGTTCTTC	CASSVAPGQNNEQFF
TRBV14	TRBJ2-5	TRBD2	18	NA	TGTGCCAGCAGCCAAGATTTTGGACTAGCGGGAGCTGGCGAGACCCAGTACTTC	CASSQDFGLAGAGETQYF
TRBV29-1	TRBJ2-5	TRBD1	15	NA	TGCAGCGCCTCCGGACAGGGGCGATGGGGAGAGACCCAGTACTTC	CSASGQGRWGETQYF
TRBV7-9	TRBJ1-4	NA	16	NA	TGTGCCAGCAGCCCAGTCTCTGGCCTCGGGGGTGAAAAACTGTTTTTT	CASSPVSGLGGEKLFF
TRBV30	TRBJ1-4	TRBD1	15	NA	TGTGCCTGGAGTGTAAAGGACAGGCTAGGAGAAAAACTGTTTTTT	CAWSVKDRLGEKLFF
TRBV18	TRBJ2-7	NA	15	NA	TGTGCCAGCTCACCACCGGACAGCGGCTCCTACGAGCAGTACTTC	CASSPPDSGSYEQYF
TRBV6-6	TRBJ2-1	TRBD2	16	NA	TGTGCCAGCAGTTACCGGGGTAGCGGGGTCTACAATGAGCAGTTCTTC	CASSYRGSGVYNEQFF
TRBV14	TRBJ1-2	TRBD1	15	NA	TGTGCCAGCAGCCAAGACCCGACAGGGACGAGGGGCTACACCTTC	CASSQDPTGTRGYTF
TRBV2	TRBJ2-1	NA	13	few	TGTGCCAGCAGTGCTAGACGGAACAATGAGCAGTTCTTC	CASSARRNNEQFF
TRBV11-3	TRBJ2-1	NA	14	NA	TGTGCCAGCAGCTTGAGCCGCTCCTACAATGAGCAGTTCTTC	CASSLSRSYNEQFF
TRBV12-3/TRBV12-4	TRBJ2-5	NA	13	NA	TGTGCCAGCAGTTTACTAATACAAGAGACCCAGTACTTC	CASSLLIQETQYF
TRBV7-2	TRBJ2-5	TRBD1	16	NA	TGTGCCAGCAGCTTAAGGCCGGGACAGGGGGCAGAGACCCAGTACTTC	CASSLRPGQGAETQYF
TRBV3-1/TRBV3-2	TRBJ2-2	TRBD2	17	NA	TGTGCCAGCAGCCAACGACTAGCGGGAGAGAACACCGGGGAGCTGTTTTTT	CASSQRLAGENTGELFF
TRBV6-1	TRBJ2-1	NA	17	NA	TGTGCCAGCAGTGAAGAAAAAAGCGGCCGGGCCTACAATGAGCAGTTCTTC	CASSEEKSGRAYNEQFF
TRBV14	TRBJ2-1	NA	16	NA	TGTGCCAGCAGCTTAGTACGGGCGGGCTCCTACAATGAGCAGTTCTTC	CASSLVRAGSYNEQFF
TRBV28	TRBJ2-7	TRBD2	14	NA	TGTGCCAGCAGTCCCGGGACTAGCTCCTACGAGCAGTACTTC	CASSPGTSSYEQYF
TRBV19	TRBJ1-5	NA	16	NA	TGTGCCAGTAGTACCCCTACAAGGGGCAATAATCAGCCCCAGCATTTT	CASSTPTRGNNQPQHF
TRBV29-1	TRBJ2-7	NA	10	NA	TGCAGCGTGGCAGATTACGAGCAGTACTTC	CSVADYEQYF
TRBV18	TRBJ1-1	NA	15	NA	TGTGCCAGCTCACCACAGGACTACATGAACACTGAAGCTTTCTTT	CASSPQDYMNTEAFF
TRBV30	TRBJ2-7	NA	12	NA	TGTGCCTGGAGTCCGAGGACCTACGAGCAGTACTTC	CAWSPRTYEQYF
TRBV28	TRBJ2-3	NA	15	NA	TGTGCCAGCAGTTTCGGTACAGGGAGCACAGATACGCAGTATTTT	CASSFGTGSTDTQYF
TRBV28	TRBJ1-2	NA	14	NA	TGTGCCAGCAGGCGGGCCCCCTTGGGCTATGGCTACACCTTC	CASRRAPLGYGYTF
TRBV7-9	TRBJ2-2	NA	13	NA	TGTGCCAGCAGGAGGGAGAGCACCGGGGAGCTGTTTTTT	CASRRESTGELFF
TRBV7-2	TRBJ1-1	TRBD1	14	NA	TGTGCCAGCAGCTTAGACAGGGGCAACACTGAAGCTTTCTTT	CASSLDRGNTEAFF
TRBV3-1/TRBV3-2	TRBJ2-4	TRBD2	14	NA	TGTGCCAGCAAGTTAAGCGGGACCAAAAACATTCAGTACTTC	CASKLSGTKNIQYF
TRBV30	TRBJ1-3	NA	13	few	TGTGCCTGGATGGCAGCGGCTGGAAACACCATATATTTT	CAWMAAAGNTIYF
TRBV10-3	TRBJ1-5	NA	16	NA	TGTGCCATCAGTGAGTCGATGGGGGCAGGATATCAGCCCCAGCATTTT	CAISESMGAGYQPQHF
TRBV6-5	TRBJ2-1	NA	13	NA	TGTGCCAGCACCTTCGCCCGGACTGTGGAGCAGTTCTTC	CASTFARTVEQFF
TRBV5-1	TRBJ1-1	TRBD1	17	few	TGCGCCAGCAGCTTGGGTCCCGGGACAGGGTGGAGCACTGAAGCTTTCTTT	CASSLGPGTGWSTEAFF
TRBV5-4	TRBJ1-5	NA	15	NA	TGTGCCAGCAGCGTACAAGGAGGCGGCAATCAGCCCCAGCATTTT	CASSVQGGGNQPQHF
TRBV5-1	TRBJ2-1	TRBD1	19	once	TGCGCCAGCAGCCTCCGGGACAGGGGCTCACCCGGGGGTTACAATGAGCAGTTCTTC	CASSLRDRGSPGGYNEQFF